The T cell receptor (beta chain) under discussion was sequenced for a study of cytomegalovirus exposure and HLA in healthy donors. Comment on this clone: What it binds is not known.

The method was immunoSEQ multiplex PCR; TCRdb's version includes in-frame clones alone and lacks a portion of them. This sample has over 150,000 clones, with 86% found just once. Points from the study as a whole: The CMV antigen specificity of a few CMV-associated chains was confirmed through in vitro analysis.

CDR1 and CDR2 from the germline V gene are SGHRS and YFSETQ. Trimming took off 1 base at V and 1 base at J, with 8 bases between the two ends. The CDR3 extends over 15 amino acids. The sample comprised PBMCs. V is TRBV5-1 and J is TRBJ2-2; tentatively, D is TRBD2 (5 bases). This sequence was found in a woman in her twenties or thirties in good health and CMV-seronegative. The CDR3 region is CASSLIARNTGELFF. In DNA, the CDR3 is TGCGCCAGCAGCTTGATAGCGCGGAACACCGGGGAGCTGTTTTTT.